Listed here are 30 T cell receptor beta chains from one sample, sequenced in a study of blood T cell repertoires in COVID-19. Produced via immunoSEQ multiplex PCR; TCRdb's table is partial and in-frame only. The sample carries about 170,000 clones, about 80% recorded once. Sequences were obtained from peripheral blood. The receptor set was obtained from a man between 65 and 80 years old with active or convalescent COVID-19.

This chain links TRBV14 with TRBJ1-4; 7 bases line up with TRBD1. Germline values: CDR1 SGHDN, CDR2 FVKESK. This CDR3 is built from 14 residues. With 1 base clipped from V and 10 bases from J, the junction kept 6 bases outside the gene matches. CDR3 DNA sequence: TGTGCCAGCAGCCAAGGAGGAGGGGGCAGAAAACTGTTTTTT. It encodes CASSQGGGGRKLFF.

In regard to this clone: Distinct nucleotide sequences in the sample also encode this CDR3. The gene calls are TRBV12-3 or TRBV12-4 and TRBJ2-1; 8 nucleotides align to TRBD1. This CDR3 is 13 amino acids long. Trimming took 6 bases from V and 4 from J; bases not matched to a gene: 2. CDR3 DNA: TGTGCCAGCAGCGGACAGGGTTACAATGAGCAGTTCTTC. Its protein product is CASSGQGYNEQFF.

The rearrangement links TRBV28 to TRBJ2-6, with D possibly matching TRBD2 (5 bases). Germline CDR1 and CDR2: MDHEN and SYDVKM. Trimming stripped 3 bases from V and 0 bases from J, with 15 bases between. This CDR3 spans 18 amino acids. The CDR3 sequence is CASSLPTGRNSGANVLTF. For the CDR3, the DNA is TGTGCCAGCAGTTTGCCCACTGGGAGAAACTCTGGGGCCAACGTCCTGACTTTC.

The chain couples TRBV5-8 to TRBJ1-1; no reliable D call. There are 12 residues in the CDR3. The germline gives CDR1 SGHTS, CDR2 YDEGEE. The V and J ends lost 0 bases and 7 bases respectively, with 7 bases between them. The DNA for the CDR3 is TGTGCCAGCAGCTTGGGGGAGATTGAAGCTTTCTTT. Protein: CASSLGEIEAFF.

V gene TRBV11-1 combines with J gene TRBJ2-7; weak D call: TRBD2 (6 bases). CDR3 length: 15 residues. V was pared by 4 bases and J by 4 bases, with 17 bases between. Per the germline V gene, CDR1 is SGHAT and CDR2 is FQDESV (reference sequence). The CDR3 here is CASSSSRDLHYEQYF. The CDR3 DNA sequence: TGTGCCAGCAGCTCCAGCCGGGACTTGCATTACGAGCAGTACTTC. Based on the CDR3 plus reference TRBV11-1 and TRBJ2-7, the full variable domain is EAEVAQSPRYKITEKSQAVAFWCDPISGHATLYWYRQILGQGPELLVQFQDESVVDDSQLPKDRFSAERLKGVDSTLKIQPAELGDSAMYLCASSSSRDLHYEQYFGPGTRLTVT.

This sequence joins TRBV2 and TRBJ1-1; D may be TRBD1 (5 bases). CDR3 length: 15 residues. From germline, CDR1 is SNHLY and CDR2 FYNNEI. The V end was cut by 4 bases, the J end by 2 bases, with 14 bases between. CDR3 residues: CASSVFRVLNTEAFF. CDR3 nucleotides: TGTGCCAGCAGTGTATTCAGGGTCCTAAACACTGAAGCTTTCTTT.

The V call is TRBV30, the J call TRBJ1-6; D is unresolved. The V end was cut by 3 bases, the J end by 10 bases, with 16 bases between. This CDR3 has 14 residues. Germline V gene data show CDR1 as GTSNPN and CDR2 as SVGIG (reference sequence). The CDR3 protein is CAWRGLVRTSPLHF. In DNA, the CDR3 is TGTGCCTGGAGAGGACTCGTCAGGACCTCACCCCTCCACTTT.

V gene TRBV2 combines with J gene TRBJ2-7, with 7 bases fitting TRBD1. Germline V lookup: CDR1 SNHLY, CDR2 FYNNEI. V shed 6 bases and J 1 base; nucleotides not matched to a gene: 6. This CDR3 region has 14 residues. CDR3 loop: CASRGTAVSYEQYF. CDR3 nucleotide sequence: TGTGCCAGCAGGGGGACAGCTGTATCCTACGAGCAGTACTTC.

The rearrangement joins TRBV7-2 to TRBJ2-7; tentatively, D is TRBD1 (6 bases). The germline gives CDR1 SGHTA, CDR2 FQGNSA. This CDR3 comprises 14 residues. With 5 bases removed from V and 6 bases from J, the gap between germline ends came to 17 bases. The DNA of the CDR3 is TGTGCCAGCAGCGATAACAGGGCTGGGGGCGAGCAGTACTTC. Its translation: CASSDNRAGGEQYF.

The V gene is TRBV5-1, the J gene TRBJ1-4; D unclear. The V gene's germline CDR1 is SGHRS and CDR2 YFSETQ. V gave up 0 bases and J gave up 0 bases, with 6 bases separating them. This CDR3 is built from 15 residues. CDR3 sequence: CASSLDPATNEKLFF. CDR3 in DNA: TGCGCCAGCAGCTTGGACCCGGCAACTAATGAAAAACTGTTTTTT.

This clone has a count of ten or more. The V call is TRBV6-4, the J call TRBJ2-2; TRBD2 matches 10 bases. Trimming cost V 4 bases and J 6 bases; bases outside gene matches: 14. Germline V gene lookup returns CDR1 MRHNA and CDR2 SNTAGT. The CDR3 is 18 amino acids. CDR3: CASSALPSSGRGAGELFF. The DNA for the CDR3 is TGTGCCAGCAGTGCCCTCCCGTCTAGCGGGAGAGGGGCCGGGGAGCTGTTTTTT.

This chain connects TRBV2 to TRBJ2-2; D possibly corresponds to TRBD1 (6 bases). V shed 6 bases and J shed 6 bases, with 17 bases lying between them. Germline CDR1 SNHLY, CDR2 FYNNEI. This CDR3 is 15 amino acids long. CDR3 DNA sequence: TGTGCCAGCAGGGAGAAGACAGGTGCGGCCGGGGAGCTGTTTTTT. It is translated as CASREKTGAAGELFF.

V is TRBV28 and J is TRBJ1-2; TRBD1 matches 11 bases. The germline gives CDR1 MDHEN, CDR2 SYDVKM. The CDR3 has 15 residues. The ends lost 5 bases at V and 8 bases at J; junction bases unmatched: 10. This CDR3 is CASSTLDRGPGGYTF. CDR3 DNA sequence: TGTGCCAGCAGTACCCTGGACAGGGGGCCGGGAGGCTACACCTTC.

This clone was seen a few times. The V gene is TRBV18, the J gene TRBJ1-5, with D unclear. V was cut by 2 bases and J by 10 bases, with 21 bases left in between. Germline V gene data show CDR1 as KGHSH and CDR2 as LQKENI. This CDR3 is 16 amino acids long. This CDR3 reads CASSPTGIRGISPQHF. CDR3 coding DNA: TGTGCCAGCTCACCAACGGGGATCCGGGGTATCAGCCCCCAGCATTTT.

The chain carries TRBV4-3 and TRBJ1-6; TRBD1 matches 11 bases. The V segment lost 0 bases and the J segment 10 bases; nucleotides outside the gene matches: 8. Germline CDR1 and CDR2: LGHNA and YSLEER. CDR3 size: 17 residues. CDR3 residues: CASSQDYVGQGGSPLHF. DNA of the CDR3: TGCGCCAGCAGCCAAGATTACGTGGGACAGGGGGGGTCACCCCTCCACTTT.

This chain connects TRBV29-1 to TRBJ1-1; D gene ambiguous. The germline CDR1 and CDR2 sequences are SQVTM and ANQGSEA. Trimming pared 1 base from V and 6 bases from J, leaving 6 bases between. The CDR3 extends over 11 amino acids. The CDR3 region is CSVEGAAEAFF. In DNA, the CDR3 is TGCAGCGTTGAAGGTGCGGCTGAAGCTTTCTTT.

The rearrangement links TRBV18 to TRBJ2-1; D unclear. The CDR3 consists of 15 residues. CDR1 is KGHSH and CDR2 is LQKENI in the germline V gene. The V gene lost 2 bases and the J gene lost 0 bases, with 8 bases spanning the gap. CDR3 bases: TGTGCCAGCTCACCAGGTTGGAGCTCCTACAATGAGCAGTTCTTC. The encoded protein is CASSPGWSSYNEQFF.

The V gene is TRBV28, the J gene TRBJ2-5; 8 bases align to TRBD1. CDR3 length: 14 amino acids. Germline V gene lookup returns CDR1 MDHEN and CDR2 SYDVKM. The V segment lost 6 bases and the J segment 3 bases; nucleotides outside the gene matches: 6. The CDR3 is CASRGSGGEETQYF. DNA for the CDR3: TGTGCCAGCAGAGGGTCAGGGGGCGAAGAGACCCAGTACTTC.

The chain carries TRBV18 and TRBJ2-3, with D perhaps matching TRBD2 (6 bases). Per the germline V gene, CDR1 is KGHSH and CDR2 is LQKENI. The V end lost 2 bases, the J end lost 3 bases, and 15 bases lay between the germline ends. The CDR3 contains 16 residues. The CDR3 region is CASSPRRGGETDTQYF. The CDR3 region has the DNA TGTGCCAGCTCACCAAGGAGGGGCGGGGAAACAGATACGCAGTATTTT. Complete variable domain (other parts from reference TRBV18 and TRBJ2-3): NAGVMQNPRHLVRRRGQEARLRCSPMKGHSHVYWYRQLPEEGLKFMVYLQKENIIDESGMPKERFSAEFPKEGPSILRIQQVVRGDSAAYFCASSPRRGGETDTQYFGPGTRLTVL.

The rearrangement links TRBV11-2 to TRBJ2-5, with 12 nucleotides matching TRBD2. After removal of 1 base from V and 4 bases from J, the junction contained 4 bases not matched to a gene. Germline CDR1 and CDR2: SGHAT and FQNNGV. The CDR3 sequence is 16 residues long. The CDR3, as DNA: TGTGCCAGCAGCTTAGCTGGACTAGCGGGACGAGAGACCCAGTACTTC. The encoded protein is CASSLAGLAGRETQYF.

This clone has only a few counts. This rearrangement joins TRBV18 to TRBJ1-1; perhaps TRBD1 as D (6 bases). Germline CDR1 KGHSH, CDR2 LQKENI. The CDR3 runs 13 residues. The germline V and J ends were trimmed by 5 bases and 4 bases, with 11 bases remaining between them. Here the CDR3 DNA reads TGTGCCAGCTCATACAGGGATGGCACTGAAGCTTTCTTT. Encoded protein: CASSYRDGTEAFF.

The chain joins TRBV5-1 to TRBJ2-2; 7 bases are shared with TRBD2. Germline CDR1 reads SGHRS; CDR2 reads YFSETQ. The junction had 10 bases not matched to a gene; V was cut back by 6 bases and J by 5 bases. CDR3 length: 15 amino acids. DNA for the CDR3: TGCGCCAGCACTTCACGGGAGGTCCGGACCGGGGAGCTGTTTTTT. Amino acids: CASTSREVRTGELFF.

V usage is TRBV7-2 and J usage is TRBJ2-2; a weak D match, TRBD1 (5 bases). Trimming removed 5 bases from V and 6 bases from J, with 10 bases in between. Germline CDR1 reads SGHTA; CDR2 reads FQGNSA. This CDR3 is built from 13 residues. The CDR3 DNA reads as TGTGCCAGCAGCGCCCAGGGCCCCGGGGAGCTGTTTTTT. Amino acid sequence: CASSAQGPGELFF. The complete variable domain, with remaining parts taken from reference TRBV7-2 and TRBJ2-2, reads GAGVSQSPSNKVTEKGKDVELRCDPISGHTALYWYRQSLGQGLEFLIYFQGNSAPDKSGLPSDRFSAERTGGSVSTLTIQRTQQEDSAVYLCASSAQGPGELFFGEGSRLTVL.

The chain uses TRBV6-5 and TRBJ1-3; no clear D gene. Per the germline V gene, CDR1 is MNHEY and CDR2 is SVGAGI. V lost 5 bases and J lost 7, with 15 bases in between. The CDR3 runs to 14 residues. CDR3 protein: CASSPRSLRNTIYF. In nucleotides, the CDR3 is TGTGCCAGCAGTCCCCGATCCTTACGGAACACCATATATTTT.

The chain is built from TRBV6-6 and TRBJ1-5, with D unclear. The V gene lost 7 bases and the J gene lost 6 bases, with 10 bases spanning the gap. CDR3 length: 12 residues. Germline-derived CDR1 and CDR2 are MNHNY and SVGAGI (reference sequence). Here the CDR3 DNA reads TGTGCCAGCACGGGTTTGGGTCAGCCCCAGCATTTT. It translates to CASTGLGQPQHF.

J is TRBJ2-3 and V is TRBV6-5, with 7 bases lining up with TRBD1. This CDR3 is 15 amino acids long. Germline CDR1 and CDR2: MNHEY and SVGAGI. J lost 2 bases, V lost 2 bases, and 4 bases had no gene match. The CDR3 spells CASSYKGTVTDTQYF. The CDR3 coding sequence is TGTGCCAGCAGTTACAAAGGGACAGTCACAGATACGCAGTATTTT.

With respect to this clone: A much larger clone is a single base away; this may be a read error. This chain uses TRBV5-1 with TRBJ1-1, with no clear D. The germline V gene encodes CDR1 SGHRS and CDR2 YFSETQ. This CDR3 is 13 amino acids long. Trimming stripped 4 bases from V and 0 bases from J, with 7 bases between. DNA of the CDR3: TGCGCCAGCAGCCCTCAGATGAACACTGAAGCTTTCTTT. Translating gives CASSPQMNTEAFF.

V is TRBV6-2 or TRBV6-3 and J is TRBJ1-2; D is unclear. The V gene's germline CDR1 is MNHEY and CDR2 SVGEGT. This CDR3 contains 14 residues. V was shortened by 6 bases and J by 6 bases, with 17 bases between the two germline ends. CDR3 nucleotides: TGTGCCAGCAGCTCCCCCGGGAGAGATCATGGCTACACCTTC. Translating gives CASSSPGRDHGYTF.

The chain uses TRBV7-2 and TRBJ2-5, with 7 bases that match TRBD1. The CDR3 has 13 residues. Trimming removed 2 bases from V and 3 bases from J; junction bases left unmatched: 0. The V gene's germline CDR1 is SGHTA and CDR2 FQGNSA. The CDR3 loop reads CASSLQGEETQYF. The CDR3 region has the DNA TGTGCCAGCAGCTTACAGGGGGAAGAGACCCAGTACTTC.

This chain uses TRBV5-1 with TRBJ1-5; D unclear. CDR1 and CDR2 from the germline V gene are SGHRS and YFSETQ. V was clipped by 0 bases and J by 6 bases, with 10 bases between them. This CDR3 has 14 residues. The CDR3 coding sequence is TGCGCCAGCAGCTTGGACAGCGGTGCTCAGCCCCAGCATTTT. It translates to CASSLDSGAQPQHF. Filled out from reference TRBV5-1 and TRBJ1-5, the complete variable domain reads KAGVTQTPRYLIKTRGQQVTLSCSPISGHRSVSWYQQTPGQGLQFLFEYFSETQRNKGNFPGRFSGRQFSNSRSEMNVSTLELGDSALYLCASSLDSGAQPQHFGDGTRLSIL.